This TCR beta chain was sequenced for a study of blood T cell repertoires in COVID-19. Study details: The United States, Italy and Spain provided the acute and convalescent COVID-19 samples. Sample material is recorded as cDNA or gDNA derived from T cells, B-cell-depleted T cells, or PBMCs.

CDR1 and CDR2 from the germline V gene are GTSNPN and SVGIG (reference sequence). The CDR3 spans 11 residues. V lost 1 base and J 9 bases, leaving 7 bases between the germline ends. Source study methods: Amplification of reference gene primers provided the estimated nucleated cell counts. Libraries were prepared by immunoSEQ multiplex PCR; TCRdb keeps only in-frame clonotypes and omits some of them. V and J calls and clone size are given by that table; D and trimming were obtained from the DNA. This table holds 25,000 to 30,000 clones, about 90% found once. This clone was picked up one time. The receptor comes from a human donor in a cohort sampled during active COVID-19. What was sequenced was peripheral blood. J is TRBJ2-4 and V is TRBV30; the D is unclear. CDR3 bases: TGTGCCTGGAGTGCATGGCCCATTCAGTACTTC. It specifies CAWSAWPIQYF.